The 6 T cell receptor beta chains reported below all come from one sample, sequenced in a study of T cells after yellow fever vaccination. One entry per CDR3 protein results from TCRdb running MiXCR on the 5' RACE reads. The sample records some 260,000 distinct CDR3 sequences, roughly 5% being singletons. The sample here was CD4+ T cells sorted from PBMCs, taken on the day of the yellow fever booster vaccination. These receptors came from a man aged 18 to 35 who received the YFV17D yellow fever vaccine.

Many counts were recorded for this clonotype. The V call is TRBV5-1, the J call TRBJ2-7, with 10 bases fitting TRBD1. This CDR3 has 17 amino acids. Unmatched junction bases numbered 11, after V lost 5 bases and J lost 0 bases. Germline CDR1 is SGHRS and CDR2 is YFSETQ. CDR3 DNA sequence: TGCGCCAGCAGATTCACCGGGACAGGGGTCCGCTCCTACGAGCAGTACTTC. This translates into CASRFTGTGVRSYEQYF.

This clonotype was seen ten or more times. The V and J genes are TRBV10-3 and TRBJ2-5; 9 nucleotides align to TRBD2. This CDR3 spans 15 amino acids. The ends lost 6 bases at V and 1 base at J; junction bases unmatched: 6. From germline, CDR1 is ENHRY and CDR2 SYGVKD. Here the CDR3 DNA reads TGTGCCATCAGCCCGGGACTAGCAGCCCAAGAGACCCAGTACTTC. Translation gives CAISPGLAAQETQYF.

This clonotype appeared once. V usage is TRBV15 and J usage is TRBJ2-5, with D perhaps matching TRBD1 (5 bases). CDR1 and CDR2 (germline): LNHNV, YYDKDF (reference sequence). This CDR3 contains 15 residues. The V gene lost 0 bases and the J gene lost 2 bases, with 10 bases spanning the gap. CDR3: CATSRDRAQQETQYF. For the CDR3, the DNA is TGTGCCACCAGCAGAGACAGGGCACAACAAGAGACCCAGTACTTC.

This clonotype turned up a few times. The V gene is TRBV7-9, the J gene TRBJ1-5; TRBD1 might be the D (5 bases). The CDR3 length is 15 residues. V was cut by 4 bases and J by 2 bases, with 12 bases left in between. The V gene's germline CDR1 is SEHNR and CDR2 FQNEAQ (reference sequence). The CDR3 DNA reads as TGTGCCAGCAGCTCCTTCGGGGCGGGCAATCAGCCCCAGCATTTT. Protein: CASSSFGAGNQPQHF.

The rearrangement uses TRBV7-4 and TRBJ1-1, with D perhaps matching TRBD1 (6 bases). Between the trimmed V and J ends, which lost 6 bases and 2 bases, there was a span of 13 bases. Germline V lookup: CDR1 SGHVT, CDR2 SQSDAQ. This CDR3 region has 14 residues. DNA for the CDR3: TGTGCCAGCAGATCGGGGACACCTAACACTGAAGCTTTCTTT. Protein sequence: CASRSGTPNTEAFF.

In its sample, this clonotype was seen many times. The chain uses TRBV29-1 and TRBJ2-6; D is possibly TRBD2 (7 bases). Trimming took 1 base from V and 1 from J, leaving 14 bases between them. CDR3 size: 17 residues. Germline V gene lookup returns CDR1 SQVTM and CDR2 ANQGSEA. The CDR3: CSVEGPRGGSGANVLTF. The CDR3 DNA follows: TGCAGCGTTGAAGGCCCTAGGGGGGGTTCTGGGGCCAACGTCCTGACTTTC.